This record covers a single T cell receptor (beta chain). This sample is part of a study of blood T cell repertoires in COVID-19. The overall study: The United States, Italy and Spain provided the acute and convalescent COVID-19 samples.

The authors' processing: Amplifying reference gene primers gave estimates of nucleated cell counts. Method: immunoSEQ multiplex PCR; TCRdb's copy keeps in-frame clones and lacks some. V and J calls and clone size come straight from that table; D and trimming were deduced from the DNA. The sample contains roughly 90,000 clones, approximately 86% of which appear only once. V lost 4 bases, J lost 3 bases, and 9 bases lay in between. The germline gives CDR1 KGHSH, CDR2 LQKENI. This CDR3 is 13 amino acids long. The sequence came from a man aged 35 to 55 with acute or convalescent COVID-19. The chain employs TRBV18 and TRBJ1-1, with D perhaps matching TRBD1 (5 bases). Material for sequencing was peripheral blood. The CDR3 DNA reads TGTGCCAGCTCACAAGACAGCGACACTGAAGCTTTCTTT. Its translation is CASSQDSDTEAFF.